A selection of T cell receptor beta chains follows, all from one sample in a study of molecular identifiers for immune sequencing clone quantification. From the PCR reads, TCRdb called clonotypes with MiXCR, one entry per CDR3 protein. Here the sample spans some 650,000 distinct CDR3 sequences, about 20% being singletons. Input material: naive CD8+ T cells from blood, with Jurkat cell RNA spiked in. All receptors come from a human donor in good health. Some libraries in this study had Jurkat cell RNA spiked in. CDR3s include the opening cysteine and the closing phenylalanine or tryptophan. The order of the fields is J gene, V gene, CDR3 protein.

TRBJ1-6 | TRBV10-1 | CARPPYNSPLHF
TRBJ2-2 | TRBV27 | CASSFRWTGELFF
TRBJ1-2 | TRBV29-1 | CSVLLGGSPNYGYTF
TRBJ2-1 | TRBV4-2 | CASSQGPDNEQFF
TRBJ2-7 | TRBV7-9 | CASGPGTESYEQYF
TRBJ2-7 | TRBV27 | CASTGLSNEQYF
TRBJ1-1 | TRBV4-1 | CASSHQSDNRAFF
TRBJ1-2 | TRBV7-2 | CASSLVTGTPYGYTF
TRBJ2-2 | TRBV7-2 | CASSQNPLGDYVTGELFF
TRBJ2-2 | TRBV7-2 | CASSLVVASGRAFGTGELFF
TRBJ2-1 | TRBV20-1 | CSAPTSGANEQFF
TRBJ2-7 | TRBV7-9 | CASSLGGQGAYEQHF
TRBJ2-7 | TRBV4-2 | CASSPGTLTSYEQYF
TRBJ2-7 | TRBV28 | CASSLGYPGQQISYEQYF
TRBJ2-7 | TRBV4-3 | CASSQGITYEQYF
TRBJ1-1 | TRBV27 | CASSFMGSTEAFF
TRBJ1-1 | TRBV28 | CAGSLAQGATEAFF
TRBJ1-5 | TRBV6-2/TRBV6-3 | CASSPAIQPQHF
TRBJ2-7 | TRBV6-2/TRBV6-3 | CASSSDRLLNEQYF
TRBJ1-1 | TRBV6-5 | CASSYGTGDTEAFF
TRBJ1-1 | TRBV5-5 | CASSGEQRTRTEAFF
TRBJ2-7 | TRBV7-9 | CASSPSWGAGSYEQYF
TRBJ2-2 | TRBV6-5 | CASSYGTGTGELFF
TRBJ1-1 | TRBV19 | CASSTSVEAFF
TRBJ2-6 | TRBV2 | CASTGWTGLPGANVPTF
TRBJ2-7 | TRBV4-2 | CASSQELAGEGEQYF
TRBJ2-7 | TRBV18 | CASSETGDEQYF
TRBJ2-7 | TRBV2 | CASSGDRATYEQYF
TRBJ2-3 | TRBV4-2 | CASSQDQTGTTWSTDTQYF
TRBJ1-5 | TRBV16 | CASSQSPGTGGFQPQHF
TRBJ2-7 | TRBV27 | CASSLLTGEQYF
TRBJ2-7 | TRBV4-3 | CASSQAGTGLYEQYF
TRBJ2-1 | TRBV14 | CASSQEASGAYNEQFF
TRBJ2-3 | TRBV4-3 | CASSQGRWESDEDTQYF
TRBJ2-5 | TRBV5-1 | CASSLEFGEETQYF
TRBJ2-5 | TRBV7-2 | CASSTKETQYF
TRBJ1-1 | TRBV6-2/TRBV6-3 | CASSYGPIEAFF
TRBJ1-1 | TRBV6-2/TRBV6-3 | CASSYESTGTGYMNTEAFF
TRBJ2-1 | TRBV11-2 | CASTLGGGLYNEQFF
TRBJ2-6 | TRBV24-1 | CATSDSERDESGANVLTF
TRBJ2-2 | TRBV7-6 | CASSLAQAGELFF
TRBJ2-3 | TRBV25-1 | CASSEITVAGTDTQYF
TRBJ2-7 | TRBV25-1 | CASRSGQGIYEQYF